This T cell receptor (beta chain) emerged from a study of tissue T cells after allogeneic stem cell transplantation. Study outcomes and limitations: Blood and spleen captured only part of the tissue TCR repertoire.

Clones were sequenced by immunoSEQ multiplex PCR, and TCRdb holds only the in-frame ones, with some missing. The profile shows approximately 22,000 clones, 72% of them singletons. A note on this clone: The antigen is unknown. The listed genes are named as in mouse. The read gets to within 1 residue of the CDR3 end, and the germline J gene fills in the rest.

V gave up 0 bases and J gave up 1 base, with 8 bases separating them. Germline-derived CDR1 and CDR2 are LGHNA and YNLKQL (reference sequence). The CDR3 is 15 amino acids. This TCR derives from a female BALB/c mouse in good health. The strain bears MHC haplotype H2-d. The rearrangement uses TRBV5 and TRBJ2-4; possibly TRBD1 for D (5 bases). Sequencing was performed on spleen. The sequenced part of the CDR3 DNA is TGTGCCAGCAGCCAAGACCCACAGGGTCAAAACACCTTGTAC. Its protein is CASSQDPQGQNTLY. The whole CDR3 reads CASSQDPQGQNTLYF.